Listed below are T cell receptor beta chains from one sample, sequenced in a study of shared clonotypes between healthy human individuals. Using immunoSEQ multiplex PCR, the repertoire was profiled, and TCRdb retains in-frame clones only, with some absent. The sample carries 750,000 to 1,000,000 clones, around 92% recorded once. Sequencing used naive CD8+ T cells sorted from blood. Source of these receptors: a young man in good health. The CDR3 runs from the conserved cysteine through the conserved F or W. The size field is filled for only some rows; it gives once, few, many or a size class.

V gene	J gene	clone size	CDR3 protein
TRBV30	TRBJ2-1	once	CAWSVYRRFF
TRBV27	TRBJ1-2	-	CASSSGGAYGYTF
TRBV9	TRBJ2-1	-	CASSVGGGGRDEQFF
TRBV11-2	TRBJ2-7	-	CASSGGFTYEQYF
TRBV19	TRBJ1-2	-	CASSIGPLDYGYTF
TRBV18	TRBJ2-1	-	CASSPPTGYYNEQFF
TRBV28	TRBJ2-6	once	CASSTPLGSSSGANVLTF
TRBV5-3	TRBJ1-4	-	CARSSPRTETTNEKLFF
TRBV27	TRBJ2-7	-	CASSSSGTGFYEQYF
TRBV18	TRBJ2-1	-	CASSPLGERYNEQFF
TRBV5-1	TRBJ1-5	-	CASSLSRVPSVNQPQHF
TRBV7-9	TRBJ1-2	-	CASSPTPGQPEDYGYTF
TRBV27	TRBJ2-5	-	CASSPRLALGETQYF
TRBV27	TRBJ2-3	-	CASTPLSGLPTDTQYF
TRBV5-4	TRBJ2-7	-	CASIRAGNPYEQYF
TRBV6-1	TRBJ1-5	-	CASTDFGGSNQPQHF
TRBV7-6	TRBJ2-2	once	CASSLTWGQREGLSGELFF
TRBV9	TRBJ2-7	-	CASSSSGVSSYEQYF
TRBV28	TRBJ2-7	-	CASSLLNQNQGSYEQYF
TRBV19	TRBJ2-7	-	CASSNRGAYEQYF
TRBV19	TRBJ2-2	-	CASSYGVLNTGELFF
TRBV19	TRBJ2-1	-	CASSEFDRAGRQFF
TRBV10-1	TRBJ2-7	-	CASSEWPSGYEQYF
TRBV7-9	TRBJ1-5	-	CASSPEGTPLWAQHF